This T cell receptor (beta chain) emerged from a study of T cells in Graves' hyperthyroidism and ophthalmopathy. This clonotype was counted ten times or more. Amplified TCR beta CDR3 regions derived from RNA transcripts. During a first-round RT-PCR of the TCR CDR3, the HTBI primer set was used. TCRdb redid the calling of the multiplex PCR reads with MiXCR, one entry per CDR3 protein. The sample holds about 580,000 distinct CDR3 sequences, approximately 14% seen once. Clinical symptoms, serum thyroxine and TRAb, thyroid ultrasound and orbital computed tomography together formed the diagnostic basis. Predating any ophthalmopathy symptoms, the blood sample was taken at first hyperthyroidism diagnosis. The CDR3 runs 16 residues. The germline CDR1 and CDR2 sequences are MNHEY and SVGEGT. The V gene end was trimmed by 7 bases and the J gene end by 1 base; junction bases not matched to a gene: 10.

J is TRBJ2-1 and V is TRBV6-2 or TRBV6-3; TRBD2 aligns across 7 bases. The sequence came from a woman aged 25 to 39 with Graves' hyperthyroidism that later progressed to Graves' ophthalmopathy. Sequenced material: blood. CDR3 sequence: CASTDPLGGSYNEQFF. The CDR3 DNA reads as TGTGCCAGCACCGACCCCCTGGGAGGGTCCTACAATGAGCAGTTCTTC.